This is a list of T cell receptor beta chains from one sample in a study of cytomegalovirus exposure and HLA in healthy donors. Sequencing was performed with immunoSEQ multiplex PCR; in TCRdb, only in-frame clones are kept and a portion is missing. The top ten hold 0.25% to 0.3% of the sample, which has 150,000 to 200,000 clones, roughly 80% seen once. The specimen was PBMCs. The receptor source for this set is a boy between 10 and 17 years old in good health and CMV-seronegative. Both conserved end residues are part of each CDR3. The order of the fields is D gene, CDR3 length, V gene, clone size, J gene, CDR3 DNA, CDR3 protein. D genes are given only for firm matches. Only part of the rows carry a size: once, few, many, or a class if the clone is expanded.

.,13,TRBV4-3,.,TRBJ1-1,TGCGCCAGCAGCCAAGATCTCGGTGCTGAAGCTTTCTTT,CASSQDLGAEAFF
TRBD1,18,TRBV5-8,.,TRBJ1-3,TGTGCCAGCAGCCCCGGTGACCGACAGGGTTTCTCTGGAAACACCATATATTTT,CASSPGDRQGFSGNTIYF
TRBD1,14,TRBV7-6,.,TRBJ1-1,TGTGCCAGCAGCTTAGGACAGGGGAACACTGAAGCTTTCTTT,CASSLGQGNTEAFF
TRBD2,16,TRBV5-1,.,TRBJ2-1,TGCGCCAGCAGCTTAGGTAGCGGGGGGATCCACAATGAGCAGTTCTTC,CASSLGSGGIHNEQFF
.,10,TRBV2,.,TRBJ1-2,TGTGCCAGCAACAGGGATGGCTACACCTTC,CASNRDGYTF
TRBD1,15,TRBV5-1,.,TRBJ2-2,TGCGCCAGCAGACGGACAGGGCAGGACACCGGGGAGCTGTTTTTT,CASRRTGQDTGELFF
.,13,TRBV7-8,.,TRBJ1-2,TGTGCCAGCAGCTTAGGCCACATCTATGGCTACACCTTC,CASSLGHIYGYTF
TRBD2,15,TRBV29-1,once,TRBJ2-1,TGCAGCAGTAAGGGGGGTAGCGGGAACTACAATGAGCAGTTCTTC,CSSKGGSGNYNEQFF
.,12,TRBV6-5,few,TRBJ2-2,TGTGCCAGCGGCTTAAATACCGGGGAGCTGTTTTTT,CASGLNTGELFF
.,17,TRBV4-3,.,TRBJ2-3,TGCGCCAGCAGCCAGGATAAGAGGGCGGGGAGCACAGATACGCAGTATTTT,CASSQDKRAGSTDTQYF
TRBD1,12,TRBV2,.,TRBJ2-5,TGTGCCACCGGACAGGGGAGAGAGACCCAGTACTTC,CATGQGRETQYF
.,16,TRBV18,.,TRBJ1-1,TGTGCCAGCTCACTCACCGGGGTCAGGCGGAACACTGAAGCTTTCTTT,CASSLTGVRRNTEAFF
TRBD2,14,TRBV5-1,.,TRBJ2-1,TGCGCCAGCAGCTCTGGACTAGCGGACAATGAGCAGTTCTTC,CASSSGLADNEQFF
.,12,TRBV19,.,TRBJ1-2,TGTGCCAGTAGTATGAAACAGTATGGCTACACCTTC,CASSMKQYGYTF
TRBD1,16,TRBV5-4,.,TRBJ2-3,TGTGCCAGCAGACCTGGACAGGGGGCGCCGTTGGATACGCAGTATTTT,CASRPGQGAPLDTQYF
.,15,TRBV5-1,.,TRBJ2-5,TGCGCCAGCAGCTTGTCGGGGACTCCCCAAGAGACCCGGTACTTC,CASSLSGTPQETRYF
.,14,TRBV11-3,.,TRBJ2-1,TGTGCCAGCAGCTTAGCGGGGGAATACAATGAGCAGTTCTTC,CASSLAGEYNEQFF
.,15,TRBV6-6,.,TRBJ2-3,TGTGCCAGCAGTTACTCGAGGTTCCGCACAGATACGCAGTATTTT,CASSYSRFRTDTQYF
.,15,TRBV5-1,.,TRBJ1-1,TGCGCCAGCAGCTCTCAGGGGTCAGGCGCCACTGAAGCTTTCTTT,CASSSQGSGATEAFF
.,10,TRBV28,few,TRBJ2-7,TGTGCCAGCGGCCCGTACGAGCAGTACTTC,CASGPYEQYF
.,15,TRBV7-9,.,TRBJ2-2,TGTTCCAGCAGCCCCCCGGGGGCAGGGGGAGAGGAGCTGTTTTTT,CSSSPPGAGGEELFF
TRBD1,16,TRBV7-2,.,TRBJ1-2,TGTGCCAGCAGCTCCTTAACAGGGACAGCCCTCTATGGCTACACCTTC,CASSSLTGTALYGYTF
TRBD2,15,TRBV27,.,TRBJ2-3,TGTGCCAGCAGTTTTAAGAGCGGGAGTCCAGATACGCAGTATTTT,CASSFKSGSPDTQYF
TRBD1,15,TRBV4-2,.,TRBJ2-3,TGTGCCAGCAGCCAGACAGGGGGCGAGGGCGATACGCAGTATTTT,CASSQTGGEGDTQYF
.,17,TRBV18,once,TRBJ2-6,TGTGCCAGCTGGGCCGAAGGTTACCTACACGGAGCCAACGTCCTGACTTTC,CASWAEGYLHGANVLTF
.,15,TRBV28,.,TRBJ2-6,TGTGCCAGCAGTTTGTGGAGGGCTGGGGCCAACGTCCTGACTTTC,CASSLWRAGANVLTF
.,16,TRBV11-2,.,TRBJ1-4,TGTGCCAGCAGCTCCGTTGGGGGCAGAGCTAATGAAAAACTGTTTTTT,CASSSVGGRANEKLFF
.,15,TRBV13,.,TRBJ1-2,TGTGCCAGCAGCCCTATTGGGGGCGCCCTCTATGGCTACACCTTC,CASSPIGGALYGYTF
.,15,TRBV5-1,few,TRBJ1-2,TGCGCCAGCAGCTTGGGTAACGGGGAGCTCGGCGGCTACACCTTC,CASSLGNGELGGYTF
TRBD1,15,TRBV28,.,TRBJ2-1,TGTGCCAGCAGTTTAGGGGACAGCCCCTACAATGAGCAGTTCTTC,CASSLGDSPYNEQFF
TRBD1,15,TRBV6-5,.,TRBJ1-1,TGTGCCAGCAGTTCCGAGGACAGGGCCATCACTGAAGCTTTCTTT,CASSSEDRAITEAFF
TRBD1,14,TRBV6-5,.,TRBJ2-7,TGTGCCAGCAGGAGGGGACAGGGGGCCTACGAGCAGTACTTC,CASRRGQGAYEQYF
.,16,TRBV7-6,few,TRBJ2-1,TGTGCCAGCAGCTCTTTCAGCGGGACAAGCTACAATGAGCAGTTCTTC,CASSSFSGTSYNEQFF
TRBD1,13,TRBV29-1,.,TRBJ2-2,TGCAGCGTCAGAAGGGGGCCGAACGGGGAGCTGTTTTTT,CSVRRGPNGELFF
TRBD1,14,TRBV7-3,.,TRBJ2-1,TGTGCCAGCAGCTTAACGGACAGGGACAATGAGCAGTTCTTC,CASSLTDRDNEQFF
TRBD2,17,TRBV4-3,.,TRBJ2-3,TGCGCCGGCAGCCAAGAGGCGCTAGCGGGGGGAAAAGATACGCAGTATTTT,CAGSQEALAGGKDTQYF
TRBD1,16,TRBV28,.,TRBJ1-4,TGTGCCAGCAGTTCACCTCGGGGACAGGTGAATGAAAAACTGTTTTTT,CASSSPRGQVNEKLFF
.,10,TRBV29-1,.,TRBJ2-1,TGCAGCGCTACCATAAATGAGCAGTTCTTC,CSATINEQFF
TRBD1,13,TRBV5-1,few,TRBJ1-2,TGCGCCAGCAGCTTGGTGGGGACAGGGCCCTACACCTTC,CASSLVGTGPYTF
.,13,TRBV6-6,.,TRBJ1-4,TGTGCCAGCAGCACAGGGACCGGTGAAAAACTGTTTTTT,CASSTGTGEKLFF
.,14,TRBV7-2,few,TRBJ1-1,TGTGCCAGCAGCTCTGGGCAGGGGAACACTGAAGCTTTCTTT,CASSSGQGNTEAFF
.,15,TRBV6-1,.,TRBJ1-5,TGTGCCAGCAGCAGTCTTACCCATAGCAATCAGCCCCAGCATTTT,CASSSLTHSNQPQHF
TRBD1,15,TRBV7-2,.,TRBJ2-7,TGTGCCAGCAGCCTTCCGGGACAGAGTACCTACGAGCAGTACTTC,CASSLPGQSTYEQYF
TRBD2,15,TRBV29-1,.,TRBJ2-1,TGCAGCGTGGGGGGACTAGCGGATATCTACAATGAGCAGTTCTTC,CSVGGLADIYNEQFF
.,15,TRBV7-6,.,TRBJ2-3,TGTGCCAGCAGCTTAGGTCTAGCGAGGATAGATACGCAGTATTTT,CASSLGLARIDTQYF
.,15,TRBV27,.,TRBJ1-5,TGTGCCAGCAGTTTATCAACGGGTCTCAATCAGCCCCAACATTTT,CASSLSTGLNQPQHF
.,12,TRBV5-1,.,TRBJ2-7,TGCGCCAGCAGCTTGTCCGGGAACGAGCAGTACTTC,CASSLSGNEQYF
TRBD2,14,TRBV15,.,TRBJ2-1,TGTGCCAGCAGCAGAGGCGGGACTAGCTTCGAGCAGTTCTTC,CASSRGGTSFEQFF
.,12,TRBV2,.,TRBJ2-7,TGTGCCAGCAGAAGGACAGCCATCGAGCAGTACTTC,CASRRTAIEQYF
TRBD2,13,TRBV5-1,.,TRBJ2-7,TGCGCCAGCAGGAGCGGGGGGGACTACGAGCAGTACTTC,CASRSGGDYEQYF
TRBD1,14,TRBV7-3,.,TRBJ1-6,TGTGCCAGCAGACCTGGACAGGGAAACTCACCCCTCCACTTT,CASRPGQGNSPLHF
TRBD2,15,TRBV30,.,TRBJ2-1,TGTGCCTGGGGGGGGGACCGCCTATCCTACAATGAGCAGTTCTTC,CAWGGDRLSYNEQFF
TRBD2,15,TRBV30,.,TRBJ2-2,TGTGCCTGGAGGGGGCTAGCGGGGGACTCCGGGGAGCTGTTTTTT,CAWRGLAGDSGELFF
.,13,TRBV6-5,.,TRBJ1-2,TGTGCCAGCAGTTACCCGGGGGGCGCCGGCTACACCTTC,CASSYPGGAGYTF
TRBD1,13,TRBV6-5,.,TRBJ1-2,TGTGCCAGCGCAGGGGGGCAAGGCTATGGCTACACCTTC,CASAGGQGYGYTF